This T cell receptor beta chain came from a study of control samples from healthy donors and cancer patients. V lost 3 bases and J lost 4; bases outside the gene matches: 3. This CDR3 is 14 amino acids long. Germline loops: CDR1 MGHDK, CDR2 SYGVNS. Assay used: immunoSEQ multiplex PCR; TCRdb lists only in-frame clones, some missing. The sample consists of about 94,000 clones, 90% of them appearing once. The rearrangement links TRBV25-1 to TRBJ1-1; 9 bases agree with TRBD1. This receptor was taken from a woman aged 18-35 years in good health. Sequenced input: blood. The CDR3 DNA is TGTGCCAGCAGTGATTCACAGGGGGCCACTGAAGCTTTCTTT. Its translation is CASSDSQGATEAFF.